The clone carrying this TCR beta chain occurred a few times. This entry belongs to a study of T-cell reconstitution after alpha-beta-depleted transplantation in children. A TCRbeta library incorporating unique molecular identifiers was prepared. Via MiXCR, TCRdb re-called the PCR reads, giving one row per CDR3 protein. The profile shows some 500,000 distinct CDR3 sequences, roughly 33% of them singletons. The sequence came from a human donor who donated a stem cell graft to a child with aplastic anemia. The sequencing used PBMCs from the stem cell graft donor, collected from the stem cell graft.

The CDR3, as DNA: TGTGCCAGCAGCTTAGGCAGGGGGGGTTATTGGGTCACTGAAGCTTTCTTT. Its translation is CASSLGRGGYWVTEAFF. This sequence joins TRBV7-8 and TRBJ1-1; TRBD1 agrees at 7 bases. V gave up 1 base and J gave up 4 bases; unmatched junction bases: 12. CDR3 length equals 17 residues. CDR1 SGHVS and CDR2 FQNEAQ come from the germline V gene.